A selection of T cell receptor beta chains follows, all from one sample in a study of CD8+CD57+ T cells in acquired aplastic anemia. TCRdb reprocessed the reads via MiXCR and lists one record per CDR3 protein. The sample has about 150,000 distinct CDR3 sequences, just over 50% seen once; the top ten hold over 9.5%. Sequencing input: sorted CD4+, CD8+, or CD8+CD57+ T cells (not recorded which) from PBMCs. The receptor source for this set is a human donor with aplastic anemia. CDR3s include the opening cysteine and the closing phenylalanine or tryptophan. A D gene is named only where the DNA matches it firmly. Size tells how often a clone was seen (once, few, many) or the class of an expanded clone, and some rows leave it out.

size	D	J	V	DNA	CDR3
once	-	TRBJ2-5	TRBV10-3	TGTGCCATCAGTGAAGAGGGCTGGAAGGCCCAGTACTTC	CAISEEGWKAQYF
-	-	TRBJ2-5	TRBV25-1	TGTGCCAGCAGTGTACGGGAGACCCAGTACTTC	CASSVRETQYF
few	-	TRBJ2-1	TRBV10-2	TGCGCCAGCGGATACTCCAATGAGCAGTTCTTC	CASGYSNEQFF
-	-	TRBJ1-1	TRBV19	TGTGCCAGTAGCAATTTGGGGAGGTTTGGAGCTTTCTTT	CASSNLGRFGAFF
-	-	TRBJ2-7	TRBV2	TGTGCCATCAGGAGGACCTACGAGCAGTACTTC	CAIRRTYEQYF
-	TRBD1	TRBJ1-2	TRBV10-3	TGTGCCATCAGTGAGACAGGGGACGGGGTTTATGGCTACACCTTC	CAISETGDGVYGYTF
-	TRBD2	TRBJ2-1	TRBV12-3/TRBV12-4	TGTGCCAGCAGTCTCCCCCCTACTAGCGTATACTACAATGAGCAGTTCTTC	CASSLPPTSVYYNEQFF
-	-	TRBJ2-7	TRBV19	TGTGCCAGTAGTGTGGGCCCCGGATACGAGCAGTACTTC	CASSVGPGYEQYF
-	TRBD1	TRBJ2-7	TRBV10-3	TGTGCCATCAGGAGAGGGACAGTCTCCTACGAGCAGTACTTC	CAIRRGTVSYEQYF
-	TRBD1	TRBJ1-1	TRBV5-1	TGCGCCAGCAGCTGGACTGGGACAGCGAACACTGAAGCTTTCTTT	CASSWTGTANTEAFF
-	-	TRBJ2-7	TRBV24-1	TGTGCCACCAGTGATCCCAGACTAGGTTCCTACGAGCAGTACTTC	CATSDPRLGSYEQYF
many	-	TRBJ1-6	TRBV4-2	TGTGCCAGCAGCCTCACCCCCCGACAGCGACAGCATTCACCCCTCCACTTT	CASSLTPRQRQHSPLHF
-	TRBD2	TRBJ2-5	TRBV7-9	TGTGCCAGCAGCTTGGGCGGGAGTGTACAAGAGACCCAGTACTTC	CASSLGGSVQETQYF
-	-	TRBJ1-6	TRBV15	TGTGCCACCAGCAGCACAGGGCTTAGTAATTCACCCCTCCACTTT	CATSSTGLSNSPLHF